This entry concerns a single T cell receptor beta chain. Its target antigen remains unknown. The data derive from a study of monozygotic twins with inflammatory bowel disease (dated by TCRdb to 2018 to 2020). Regarding the research as a whole: In total, around 28 monozygotic twin pairs made up the full study: 19 Danish pairs, all IBD-discordant, plus nine German pairs, of which four were IBD-concordant and five were IBD-discordant. The search for disease-associated traits relied mainly on comparing IBD patients with their genetically identical healthy co-twins within discordant pairs. Each individual had, on average, about 151 000 unique TCRalpha sequences and 181 000 unique TCRbeta sequences available for analysis.

From the germline V gene (reference sequence), CDR1 is LNHDA and CDR2 is SQIVND. Measured from the cysteine to the phenylalanine, the CDR3 is 15 residues long. DNA is not on record. The method was 5' RACE. Each TCR library was prepared from roughly 3.5 ug of total RNA. For each sample, cDNA was synthesized in eight separate reactions using SMARTScribe reverse transcriptase. During cDNA synthesis, template switching introduced unique molecular identifiers that contained a 6-nucleotide sample barcode. TCRalpha and TCRbeta cDNA was amplified by two nested PCRs of around 16 and 10 cycles, with bead purification after each PCR. Before amplification, the cDNA was treated with uracil DNA-glycosylase and purified using the QIAquick PCR purification kit. In the second PCR, Illumina TruSeq-compatible adapters and sample-specific barcodes were added. Library quality and concentration were checked on TapeStation and Qubit, and libraries were pooled at around 5 ng each. Sequencing of the pooled libraries was done on an Illumina HiSeq2500 single-index Rapid Run using custom sequencing primers and 2 x 100 bp reads. The study's own analysis went as follows. PCR and sequencing errors were corrected by UMI-based consensus assembly using MiGEC version 1.2.6. V(D)J alignment, clonotype assembly and CDR3 extraction were performed with MiXCR version 2.1.1. To normalise gene usage, clonotype sharing and MAIT/NKT TCR abundance, the top 1000, 10 000 and 20 000 clonotypes in each sample were analysed. After downsampling to 27 000 UMIs, diversity was calculated as the inverse Simpson index using the vegan R package. Paired Mann-Whitney U tests were applied to discordant twin pairs, with Benjamini-Hochberg correction for multiple testing. TCRdb reprocessed the reads, reporting each CDR3 protein sequence once and no DNA. TCRdb assigned the V and J calls; the authors' analysis was not used. For this sample, the table gives about 210,000 distinct CDR3 sequences. The ten largest clones represent roughly 1.5% of the sample.

Overall study results and their limits: Repertoire similarity did not differ between concordant and discordant twins, which could be due to limited statistical power. Compared with healthy twins, IBD patients had fewer clonotypes in common with other individuals, a difference most pronounced in patients showing signs of disease activity. Different T cell subtypes could not be distinguished in the analysis. No single strong signal or clonotype linked to IBD turned up in the results, so the idea that one exists was not supported. Background noise and inter-individual variability may have been introduced into the repertoires by the differing immunosuppressive treatments among patients. Measured by the inverse Simpson index, TCRbeta repertoire diversity was lower in IBD patients than in their healthy co-twins.

A roughly 2.5 ml peripheral blood sample was drawn into PAXgene tubes per donor and stored at -80°C. Total RNA was isolated from whole blood with the PAXgene blood miRNA kit on an automated QIAcube, without T cell sorting. Deep TCRalpha and TCRbeta repertoire profiling with unique molecular barcoding was performed on peripheral blood of monozygotic twin pairs concordant or discordant for inflammatory bowel disease. For every twin pair, smoking habits were documented, and each individual was categorised as a current, former or never smoker. Here the chain combines TRBV19 and TRBJ2-1; TCRdb selects TRBD2, and the lack of DNA leaves this call unchecked. The TCR comes from a human donor with ulcerative colitis or Crohn's disease, or a healthy co-twin of an affected twin (not recorded which). The sequencing sample was made of blood. The encoded CDR3 is CASRGKTSGGSREFF.